These T cell receptor beta chains were read from a single sample in a study of blood T cell repertoires in COVID-19. The method was immunoSEQ multiplex PCR; TCRdb's version includes in-frame clones alone and lacks a portion of them. The sample yields roughly 70,000 clones, approximately 93% seen once. Sequencing used peripheral blood. The receptors derive from a man aged 45-60 years with COVID-19, enrolled during active disease. The CDR3 runs from the conserved cysteine through the conserved F or W. D genes are given only for firm matches. Not every row has a clone size; where given, it reads once, few, many or a size class.

v_call: TRBV6-5; clone_size: .; d_call: TRBD1; j_call: TRBJ1-2; cdr3_nt: TGTGCCAGCAGTTACGGGACAGGGGGCTATGGCTACACCTTC; cdr3_aa: CASSYGTGGYGYTF
v_call: TRBV28; clone_size: .; d_call: TRBD1; j_call: TRBJ1-6; cdr3_nt: TGTGCCAGCAGTTTAGGACAGGGGGCCTATTCACCCCTCCACTTT; cdr3_aa: CASSLGQGAYSPLHF
v_call: TRBV5-4; clone_size: .; d_call: .; j_call: TRBJ2-3; cdr3_nt: TGTGCCAGCAGCTTTGGCTCCCAGGCAGATACGCAGTATTTT; cdr3_aa: CASSFGSQADTQYF
v_call: TRBV5-4; clone_size: .; d_call: TRBD1; j_call: TRBJ1-5; cdr3_nt: TGTGCCAGCAGCCCCGGACAGGGTAGCAATCAGCCCCAGCATTTT; cdr3_aa: CASSPGQGSNQPQHF
v_call: TRBV19; clone_size: .; d_call: TRBD1; j_call: TRBJ2-7; cdr3_nt: TGTGCCAGCGGGACAGGGGGTTTCGAGCAGTACTTC; cdr3_aa: CASGTGGFEQYF
v_call: TRBV21-1; clone_size: .; d_call: .; j_call: TRBJ1-4; cdr3_nt: TGTGCCTTTGGGAAGCCAGGGGATGAAAAACTGTTTTTT; cdr3_aa: CAFGKPGDEKLFF
v_call: TRBV9; clone_size: .; d_call: TRBD1; j_call: TRBJ2-7; cdr3_nt: TGTGCCAGCAGCGTGACCGGGACAGGGGATTACGAGCAGTACTTC; cdr3_aa: CASSVTGTGDYEQYF
v_call: TRBV7-2; clone_size: .; d_call: .; j_call: TRBJ2-7; cdr3_nt: TGTGCCAGCAGCTATCCCCCTCCCCGGGGGACCTACGAGCAGTACTTC; cdr3_aa: CASSYPPPRGTYEQYF
v_call: TRBV5-1; clone_size: .; d_call: TRBD2; j_call: TRBJ2-1; cdr3_nt: TGCGCCAGCAGCTCGGGACTAGCGGGAGCACGGGAGCAGTTCTTC; cdr3_aa: CASSSGLAGAREQFF
v_call: TRBV3-1/TRBV3-2; clone_size: few; d_call: .; j_call: TRBJ2-1; cdr3_nt: TGTGCCAGCAGCCAAGATTCCCTAGCTTCCAATGAGCAGTTCTTC; cdr3_aa: CASSQDSLASNEQFF
v_call: TRBV6-1; clone_size: .; d_call: TRBD2; j_call: TRBJ2-5; cdr3_nt: TGTGCCAGCAGTTCCGAACCGGGGGGGCAAGAGACCCAGTACTTC; cdr3_aa: CASSSEPGGQETQYF
v_call: TRBV30; clone_size: .; d_call: TRBD1; j_call: TRBJ1-2; cdr3_nt: TGTGCCTGGAGTCCACCAGACAGGGGGTGGTATGGCTACACCTTC; cdr3_aa: CAWSPPDRGWYGYTF
v_call: TRBV5-1; clone_size: .; d_call: .; j_call: TRBJ1-1; cdr3_nt: TGCGCCAGCAGAACCCTATGGGGCAACACTGAAGCTTTCTTT; cdr3_aa: CASRTLWGNTEAFF
v_call: TRBV18; clone_size: .; d_call: TRBD2; j_call: TRBJ2-1; cdr3_nt: TGTGCCAGCTCACTGCAGCGGGATGCTTACAATGAGCAGTTCTTC; cdr3_aa: CASSLQRDAYNEQFF
v_call: TRBV2; clone_size: .; d_call: .; j_call: TRBJ1-5; cdr3_nt: TGTGCCAGCAGATTACAGGGAGATCAGCCCCAGCATTTT; cdr3_aa: CASRLQGDQPQHF
v_call: TRBV28; clone_size: .; d_call: .; j_call: TRBJ2-2; cdr3_nt: TGTGCCAGCAGTTTCCCCGGGGTAGGATCCGGGGAGCTGTTTTTT; cdr3_aa: CASSFPGVGSGELFF
v_call: TRBV9; clone_size: .; d_call: .; j_call: TRBJ1-4; cdr3_nt: TGTGCCAGCAGCGTAGGAGGCTCCAATGAAAAACTGTTTTTT; cdr3_aa: CASSVGGSNEKLFF
v_call: TRBV2; clone_size: .; d_call: .; j_call: TRBJ2-5; cdr3_nt: TGTGCCAGCACCTTGTGGCAGGGCGAGACCCAGTACTTC; cdr3_aa: CASTLWQGETQYF
v_call: TRBV7-2; clone_size: once; d_call: TRBD2; j_call: TRBJ2-5; cdr3_nt: TGTGCCAGCAGCTCCCGACTAGCGTACCAAGAGACCCAGTACTTC; cdr3_aa: CASSSRLAYQETQYF
v_call: TRBV30; clone_size: .; d_call: .; j_call: TRBJ2-7; cdr3_nt: TGTGCCTGGAGAAATAACTACGAGCAGTACTTC; cdr3_aa: CAWRNNYEQYF
v_call: TRBV18; clone_size: once; d_call: TRBD1; j_call: TRBJ1-5; cdr3_nt: TGTGCCAGCTCACCCAATCTTCCCTCGGGACAGAACAATCAGCCCCAGCATTTT; cdr3_aa: CASSPNLPSGQNNQPQHF
v_call: TRBV15; clone_size: .; d_call: .; j_call: TRBJ2-4; cdr3_nt: TGTGCCACCAGCAGGGCGAGCGGGAACATTCAGTACTTC; cdr3_aa: CATSRASGNIQYF
v_call: TRBV29-1; clone_size: .; d_call: .; j_call: TRBJ2-6; cdr3_nt: TGCAGCGTTGGCGGTGTAGGGGAAGGTGACTTCTCTGGGGCCAACGTCCTGACTTTC; cdr3_aa: CSVGGVGEGDFSGANVLTF
v_call: TRBV7-6; clone_size: .; d_call: TRBD2; j_call: TRBJ2-1; cdr3_nt: TGTGCCAGCAGCTTAAGCGGGAGGGCCTACAATGAGCAGTTCTTC; cdr3_aa: CASSLSGRAYNEQFF
v_call: TRBV7-2; clone_size: .; d_call: TRBD1; j_call: TRBJ2-5; cdr3_nt: TGTGCCAGCAGCTCCGGGACAGGCCTCTACATCCAGTACTTC; cdr3_aa: CASSSGTGLYIQYF
v_call: TRBV3-1/TRBV3-2; clone_size: .; d_call: .; j_call: TRBJ2-3; cdr3_nt: TGTGCCAGCAGCCAAGTAGTAACAGATACGCAGTATTTT; cdr3_aa: CASSQVVTDTQYF
v_call: TRBV9; clone_size: .; d_call: .; j_call: TRBJ2-7; cdr3_nt: TGTGCCAGCAGCGTTAGGAGGGGAAACGAGCAGTACTTC; cdr3_aa: CASSVRRGNEQYF
v_call: TRBV7-2; clone_size: .; d_call: .; j_call: TRBJ2-5; cdr3_nt: TGTGCCAGCAGCTTAGGCGGGCAGGGGAAAGAGACCCAGTACTTC; cdr3_aa: CASSLGGQGKETQYF
v_call: TRBV7-8; clone_size: .; d_call: .; j_call: TRBJ2-5; cdr3_nt: TGTGCCAGCAGCTTACCAGCGGGCCTCCAAGAGACCCAGTACTTC; cdr3_aa: CASSLPAGLQETQYF
v_call: TRBV5-1; clone_size: .; d_call: .; j_call: TRBJ2-3; cdr3_nt: TGCGCCAGCAGGACTACACCTAGCACAGATACGCAGTATTTT; cdr3_aa: CASRTTPSTDTQYF
v_call: TRBV4-1; clone_size: .; d_call: .; j_call: TRBJ2-1; cdr3_nt: TGCGCCAGCAGCCAGAGGCTGGGGGCCGACCAGTTCTTC; cdr3_aa: CASSQRLGADQFF
v_call: TRBV19; clone_size: .; d_call: TRBD1; j_call: TRBJ1-4; cdr3_nt: TGTGCCAGTAGTATAGGGACAGGGTCAACTAATGAAAAACTGTTTTTT; cdr3_aa: CASSIGTGSTNEKLFF
v_call: TRBV29-1; clone_size: once; d_call: .; j_call: TRBJ2-1; cdr3_nt: TGCAGCGTTGATAGTAGAGGCCACAATGAGCAGTTCTTC; cdr3_aa: CSVDSRGHNEQFF
v_call: TRBV7-8; clone_size: once; d_call: TRBD2; j_call: TRBJ2-1; cdr3_nt: TGTGCCAGCAGCTTCACACGGACTAGCGGGAGTGGGGGTGGGTCCTACAATGAGCAGTTCTTC; cdr3_aa: CASSFTRTSGSGGGSYNEQFF
v_call: TRBV5-1; clone_size: .; d_call: TRBD2; j_call: TRBJ2-3; cdr3_nt: TGCGCCAGCAGCTTGGCCGGTCTGGGAACTAGCGGGTTTTCCCGACTCAGCACAGATACGCAGTATTTT; cdr3_aa: CASSLAGLGTSGFSRLSTDTQYF
v_call: TRBV3-1/TRBV3-2; clone_size: once; d_call: TRBD2; j_call: TRBJ2-7; cdr3_nt: TGTGCCAGCAGCCGGACTAGCGAAGCCTACGAGCAGTACTTC; cdr3_aa: CASSRTSEAYEQYF
v_call: TRBV6-5; clone_size: .; d_call: .; j_call: TRBJ1-4; cdr3_nt: TGTGCCAGCAGTTACGGCGACAGGAATCCTGGAAAACTGTTTTTT; cdr3_aa: CASSYGDRNPGKLFF
v_call: TRBV9; clone_size: .; d_call: TRBD2; j_call: TRBJ2-3; cdr3_nt: TGTGCCAGCAGCGTAGCCGGGACTACTAGCACAGATACGCAGTATTTT; cdr3_aa: CASSVAGTTSTDTQYF
v_call: TRBV4-1; clone_size: .; d_call: TRBD1; j_call: TRBJ1-1; cdr3_nt: TGCGCCAGCAGCCAAAAAGGACAGGGAACTGAAGCTTTCTTT; cdr3_aa: CASSQKGQGTEAFF
v_call: TRBV3-1/TRBV3-2; clone_size: .; d_call: .; j_call: TRBJ2-1; cdr3_nt: TGTGCCAGCAGCCCCTTCGGGGGAGCCCACAATGAGCAGTTCTTC; cdr3_aa: CASSPFGGAHNEQFF
v_call: TRBV5-6; clone_size: .; d_call: .; j_call: TRBJ2-1; cdr3_nt: TGTGCCAGCACATTAACTCCCGGGTCTGACTCATACAATGAGCAGTTCTTC; cdr3_aa: CASTLTPGSDSYNEQFF
v_call: TRBV11-2; clone_size: once; d_call: TRBD2; j_call: TRBJ2-5; cdr3_nt: TGTGCCAGCAGCTTAGGACTAGCGGGCCAAGAGACCCAGTACTTC; cdr3_aa: CASSLGLAGQETQYF
v_call: TRBV10-3; clone_size: .; d_call: TRBD1; j_call: TRBJ2-5; cdr3_nt: TGTGCCATCAGTGAGCCGCAGGGGGCCTCGGAGACCCAGTACTTC; cdr3_aa: CAISEPQGASETQYF
v_call: TRBV7-3; clone_size: .; d_call: TRBD1; j_call: TRBJ1-1; cdr3_nt: TGTGCCAGCAGCTTAGTGGGACAGGGAAAAGCTTTCTTT; cdr3_aa: CASSLVGQGKAFF
v_call: TRBV6-2/TRBV6-3; clone_size: .; d_call: TRBD2; j_call: TRBJ2-3; cdr3_nt: TGTGCCAGCAGTTGGGGTTTACTAGCGGGAGATCCAGATACGCAGTATTTT; cdr3_aa: CASSWGLLAGDPDTQYF
v_call: TRBV5-1; clone_size: .; d_call: TRBD2; j_call: TRBJ2-1; cdr3_nt: TGCGCCAGCAGCTTGGGTGGTGCGGGAGGCCTTGAGCAGTTCTTC; cdr3_aa: CASSLGGAGGLEQFF
v_call: TRBV5-1; clone_size: .; d_call: .; j_call: TRBJ2-5; cdr3_nt: TGCGCCAGCAGCTTGAGGGGGGGGGTCCAAGAGACCCAGTACTTC; cdr3_aa: CASSLRGGVQETQYF
v_call: TRBV9; clone_size: .; d_call: TRBD2; j_call: TRBJ2-3; cdr3_nt: TGTGCCAGCAGCGTAAGCCTAGCGGGAGAACATACGCAGTATTTT; cdr3_aa: CASSVSLAGEHTQYF